This entry describes one T cell receptor (beta chain). Its antigen is as yet unknown. These data come from a study of T cell responses to AZD1222 COVID-19 vaccine. The V and J ends lost 0 bases and 2 bases, in that order; junction bases with no gene match: 5. CDR1 and CDR2 (germline): LGHDT, YNNKEL (reference sequence). The CDR3 is 16 residues long. The protocol was immunoSEQ multiplex PCR, while the TCRdb copy is restricted to in-frame clones and leaves out a portion. Among 85,000 to 130,000 clones listed, approximately 93% were seen once. Study-wide results and limits: Two doses of AZD1222 preceded a rise in Spike-specific TCR breadth and depth. AZD1222 recipients seropositive at baseline numbered only 5 to 7. The repertoires were collected only after the peak T cell response.

The V call is TRBV3-1 (or the pseudogene TRBV3-2), the J call TRBJ2-7; 9 positions agree with TRBD2. This TCR derives from an adult in good health. The input for sequencing was peripheral blood, taken on day 0 of AZD1222 vaccination. The DNA of the CDR3 is TGTGCCAGCAGCCAAGATATGGCTAGCGGGACCTACGAGCAGTACTTC. This translates into CASSQDMASGTYEQYF.